What follows are 25 T cell receptor beta chains derived from one specimen sequenced in a study of shared clonotypes between healthy human individuals. TCRdb keeps only in-frame clones here, not all; method: immunoSEQ multiplex PCR. The sample lists millions of clones, 80% to 95% seen once, with about 0.39% in the top ten. Sequencing used naive CD4+ T cells from PBMCs. Specified subset: CD45RA+ positively selected. These receptors all come from a man younger than 35 in good health. Some clones in this sample may be carry-over from other donors' samples.

This clone was observed once. This sequence joins TRBV28 and TRBJ1-1; 8 bases are a match to TRBD1. Losses at the gene ends were 7 bases for V and 5 bases for J; bases not matched to a gene: 9. The V gene's germline CDR1 is MDHEN and CDR2 SYDVKM. The CDR3 loop spans 14 amino acids. The CDR3 protein is CASTEKTGVTEAFF. The CDR3 DNA follows: TGTGCCAGCACCGAGAAGACAGGGGTTACTGAAGCTTTCTTT.

The chain recombines TRBV19 with TRBJ1-1; TRBD1 is a possible D gene (5 bases). Per germline, CDR1 LNHDA and CDR2 SQIVND (reference sequence). Trimming shortened V by 8 bases and J by 2 bases, and 12 bases separated the two germline ends. The CDR3 spans 13 residues. CDR3 nucleotides: TGTGCCAGTTCTGGGGGTTATAACACTGAAGCTTTCTTT. This encodes CASSGGYNTEAFF.

The CDR3 DNA reads as TGTGCCAGCAGCCCACGAGGACTAGCGGGAACAGATACGCAGTATTTT. Translating gives CASSPRGLAGTDTQYF. The chain is built from TRBV7-8 and TRBJ2-3; 12 bases agree with TRBD2. There are 16 residues in the CDR3. Per germline, CDR1 SGHVS and CDR2 FQNEAQ. The J segment lost 3 bases and the V segment lost 5 bases, leaving 6 bases of the junction unmatched.

The CDR3 DNA follows: TGCGCCAGCAGCTTGGAGCCCGGACCCTACAATGAGCAGTTCTTC. This gives the protein CASSLEPGPYNEQFF. The chain combines TRBV5-1 with TRBJ2-1; no clear D. The V gene's germline CDR1 is SGHRS and CDR2 YFSETQ. This CDR3 comprises 15 residues. The V end lost 0 bases, the J end lost 2 bases, and 9 bases lay between the germline ends. Variable domain in full (rest from reference TRBV5-1 and TRBJ2-1): KAGVTQTPRYLIKTRGQQVTLSCSPISGHRSVSWYQQTPGQGLQFLFEYFSETQRNKGNFPGRFSGRQFSNSRSEMNVSTLELGDSALYLCASSLEPGPYNEQFFGPGTRLTVL.

The V call is TRBV25-1, the J call TRBJ2-2; 9 bases align to TRBD2. From germline, CDR1 is MGHDK and CDR2 SYGVNS. CDR3 length equals 14 residues. Trimming removed 7 bases from V and 2 bases from J; junction bases left unmatched: 2. The CDR3 nucleotides are TGTGCCAGCAAACTAGCGGGTAACACCGGGGAGCTGTTTTTT. It codes for CASKLAGNTGELFF.

The rearrangement uses TRBV7-9 and TRBJ1-1, with D tentatively TRBD1 (6 bases). The CDR3 is 14 residues long. From germline, CDR1 is SEHNR and CDR2 FQNEAQ (reference sequence). Deletions cut 0 bases from V and 5 bases from J, with 10 bases between. The CDR3 protein is CASSLAGGWTEAFF. CDR3 in DNA: TGTGCCAGCAGCTTAGCAGGGGGATGGACTGAAGCTTTCTTT.

The chain has TRBV7-2 and TRBJ2-5; 10 nucleotides line up with TRBD2. V lost 5 bases to trimming and J lost 2 bases; unmatched junction nucleotides: 5. Germline CDR1 reads SGHTA; CDR2 reads FQGNSA. This CDR3 region has 15 residues. The DNA for the CDR3 is TGTGCCAGCAGCCCCGGGACTAGCGTACAAGAGACCCAGTACTTC. Protein sequence: CASSPGTSVQETQYF.

The genes are TRBV7-8 and TRBJ2-1; D is ambiguous. This CDR3 is built from 15 residues. Germline V gene sequence: CDR1 SGHVS, CDR2 FQNEAQ. Trimming left V 1 base short and J 4 bases short, with 11 bases between. The CDR3 protein is CASSLVGGDYNEQFF. The CDR3 DNA follows: TGTGCCAGCAGCTTAGTTGGCGGCGATTACAATGAGCAGTTCTTC.

The chain has TRBV28 and TRBJ2-1; D remains ambiguous. This CDR3 spans 16 amino acids. The V end lost 3 bases, the J end lost 0 bases, and 12 bases lay between the germline ends. Germline loops: CDR1 MDHEN, CDR2 SYDVKM. The CDR3 nucleotides are TGTGCCAGCAGTTTTTGGCGGCCTAGCTCCTACAATGAGCAGTTCTTC. Its protein is CASSFWRPSSYNEQFF.

The rearrangement joins TRBV11-2 to TRBJ2-3; 8 positions match TRBD1. Germline CDR1 is SGHAT and CDR2 is FQNNGV. Unmatched junction bases numbered 5, after V lost 1 base and J lost 5 bases. CDR3 length: 15 residues. In DNA, the CDR3 is TGTGCCAGCAGCTTAGCCCCCGACAGGGGAGATACGCAGTATTTT. Amino acids: CASSLAPDRGDTQYF.

V gene TRBV7-2 combines with J gene TRBJ2-7; D unclear. V was shortened by 0 bases and J by 4 bases, with 4 bases between the two germline ends. Looked up from germline, CDR1 is SGHTA and CDR2 is FQGNSA. CDR3 length: 12 residues. CDR3 sequence: CASSLAWYEQYF. DNA for the CDR3: TGTGCCAGCAGCTTAGCTTGGTACGAGCAGTACTTC.

The chain joins TRBV7-9 to TRBJ2-1; 10 nucleotides agree with TRBD1. Losses at the gene ends were 11 bases for V and 7 bases for J; bases not matched to a gene: 20. CDR1 is SEHNR, CDR2 FQNEAQ, per germline (reference sequence). The CDR3 runs to 17 residues. The CDR3 nucleotides are TGTGCCCTTCAGCAGGGGGCGGGACAGGGGCCCGCGAATGAGCAGTTCTTC. Protein: CALQQGAGQGPANEQFF.

The V call is TRBV30, the J call TRBJ1-3, with D maybe TRBD1 (6 bases). This CDR3 contains 14 residues. V lost 3 bases to trimming and J lost 0 bases, with 9 bases between them. The V gene's germline CDR1 is GTSNPN and CDR2 SVGIG (reference sequence). Written as DNA, the CDR3 is TGTGCCTGGAGGACAGGTTTCTCTGGAAACACCATATATTTT. Its translation is CAWRTGFSGNTIYF. Looking up the rest from reference TRBV30 and TRBJ1-3 gives the full variable domain: SQTIHQWPATLVQPVGSPLSLECTVEGTSNPNLYWYRQAAGRGLQLLFYSVGIGQISSEVPQNLSASRPQDRQFILSSKKLLLSDSGFYLCAWRTGFSGNTIYFGEGSWLTVV.

This sequence joins TRBV27 and TRBJ1-5; D not resolved. CDR3 length: 15 residues. V was trimmed by 8 bases and J by 3 bases, leaving 17 bases between them. Germline V gene sequence: CDR1 MNHEY, CDR2 SMNVEV (reference sequence). The CDR3 here is CASGPDNRLNQPQHF. CDR3 DNA sequence: TGTGCCAGCGGACCAGACAACCGACTCAATCAGCCCCAGCATTTT.

The chain has TRBV18 and TRBJ2-7; no clear D. The CDR3 length is 16 residues. The V and J ends lost 2 bases and 0 bases respectively, with 14 bases between them. The germline CDR1 and CDR2 sequences are KGHSH and LQKENI. Here the CDR3 DNA reads TGTGCCAGCTCACCATGGTCGGGCAGCTCCTCCTACGAGCAGTACTTC. Its protein product is CASSPWSGSSSYEQYF.

Concerning this clone itself: Within the sample, other DNA sequences also encode this same CDR3. V and J are TRBV5-4 and TRBJ2-3; TRBD2 matches at 13 bases. CDR3 size: 16 residues. The trim removed 2 bases at V and 4 bases at J, leaving 4 bases unmatched. Per the germline V gene, CDR1 is SGHNT and CDR2 is YYREEE (reference sequence). The DNA of the CDR3 is TGTGCCAGCAGCTTAAGACTAGCGGGAGGTGCAGATACGCAGTATTTT. Translation gives CASSLRLAGGADTQYF.

CDR3 in amino acids: CASSLGGANEKLFF. CDR3 bases: TGCGCCAGCAGCCTCGGTGGGGCTAATGAAAAACTGTTTTTT. The V gene is TRBV4-3, the J gene TRBJ1-4, with D unclear. CDR3 length: 14 amino acids. The germline V gene encodes CDR1 LGHNA and CDR2 YSLEER. V dropped 4 bases and J dropped 3 bases, with 9 bases sitting between them.

Remarks on this clone: The identical CDR3 is also encoded by other nucleotide sequences in the sample. The chain is built from TRBV9 and TRBJ2-1; TRBD2 matches at 10 bases. The germline gives CDR1 SGDLS, CDR2 YYNGEE. This CDR3 region has 15 residues. The V segment lost 3 bases and the J segment 5 bases; nucleotides outside the gene matches: 5. The CDR3 DNA sequence: TGTGCCAGCAGCGCGACTAGCGGGCCAGACAATGAGCAGTTCTTC. It is translated as CASSATSGPDNEQFF.

The genes are TRBV19 and TRBJ2-2; D may be TRBD2 (5 bases). This CDR3 has 14 amino acids. V was pared by 3 bases and J by 7 bases, with 12 bases between. The germline gives CDR1 LNHDA, CDR2 SQIVND (reference sequence). The CDR3 sequence: CASSMGRGYGELFF. The CDR3 coding sequence is TGTGCCAGTAGTATGGGTCGCGGGTACGGGGAGCTGTTTTTT.

The J gene is TRBJ2-5, the V gene TRBV28; TRBD2 aligns across 8 bases. Germline CDR1 MDHEN, CDR2 SYDVKM. V was pared by 5 bases and J by 1 base, with 9 bases of the junction left unmatched. The CDR3 contains 16 residues. CDR3: CASSPIPTSGQETQYF. CDR3 bases: TGTGCCAGCAGTCCCATACCCACTAGCGGCCAAGAGACCCAGTACTTC.

This sequence joins TRBV7-6 and TRBJ2-1; 7 bases map to TRBD1. J gave up 3 bases and V 5 bases, and 7 bases lay outside the gene matches. The germline V gene has CDR1 SGHVS and CDR2 FNYEAQ. The CDR3 is made up of 15 amino acids. Here the CDR3 reads CASSKGASSYNEQFF. CDR3 sequence (DNA): TGTGCCAGCAGCAAGGGGGCTAGCAGCTACAATGAGCAGTTCTTC.

The rearrangement joins TRBV19 to TRBJ1-5; D might be TRBD1 (6 bases). This CDR3 comprises 15 residues. Germline V gives CDR1 LNHDA, CDR2 SQIVND (reference sequence). Trimming left V 2 bases short and J 4 bases short, with 12 bases between. CDR3 residues: CASSITTGQNQPQHF. The CDR3 DNA sequence: TGTGCCAGTAGTATAACGACAGGACAGAATCAGCCCCAGCATTTT.

The CDR3 loop reads CASSPRETGATDTQYF. The CDR3 DNA reads TGTGCCAGCTCACCACGGGAGACAGGAGCCACAGATACGCAGTATTTT. V usage is TRBV18 and J usage is TRBJ2-3, with a possible D match to TRBD1 (6 bases). Looked up from germline, CDR1 is KGHSH and CDR2 is LQKENI. The V end was cut by 1 base, the J end by 2 bases, with 13 bases between. This CDR3 region has 16 residues. Filled out from reference TRBV18 and TRBJ2-3, the complete variable domain reads NAGVMQNPRHLVRRRGQEARLRCSPMKGHSHVYWYRQLPEEGLKFMVYLQKENIIDESGMPKERFSAEFPKEGPSILRIQQVVRGDSAAYFCASSPRETGATDTQYFGPGTRLTVL.

The chain links TRBV9 to TRBJ2-5; TRBD2 agrees at 7 bases. The CDR3 length is 13 residues. Looked up from germline, CDR1 is SGDLS and CDR2 is YYNGEE. After removal of 3 bases from V and 8 bases from J, the junction contained 7 bases not matched to a gene. The CDR3, as DNA: TGTGCCAGCAGCGCCGGACTAGGTGAAACCCAGTACTTC. Its protein product is CASSAGLGETQYF.

The V call is TRBV7-2, the J call TRBJ2-7; no reliable D call. The germline V gene encodes CDR1 SGHTA and CDR2 FQGNSA. V lost 1 base and J 3 bases, leaving 13 bases between the germline ends. This CDR3 comprises 15 residues. In DNA, the CDR3 is TGTGCCAGCAGCTTAGTAGGGCAGCCCATCTACGAGCAGTACTTC. Protein sequence: CASSLVGQPIYEQYF. Full variable domain (remainder filled in from reference TRBV7-2 and TRBJ2-7): GAGVSQSPSNKVTEKGKDVELRCDPISGHTALYWYRQSLGQGLEFLIYFQGNSAPDKSGLPSDRFSAERTGGSVSTLTIQRTQQEDSAVYLCASSLVGQPIYEQYFGPGTRLTVT.